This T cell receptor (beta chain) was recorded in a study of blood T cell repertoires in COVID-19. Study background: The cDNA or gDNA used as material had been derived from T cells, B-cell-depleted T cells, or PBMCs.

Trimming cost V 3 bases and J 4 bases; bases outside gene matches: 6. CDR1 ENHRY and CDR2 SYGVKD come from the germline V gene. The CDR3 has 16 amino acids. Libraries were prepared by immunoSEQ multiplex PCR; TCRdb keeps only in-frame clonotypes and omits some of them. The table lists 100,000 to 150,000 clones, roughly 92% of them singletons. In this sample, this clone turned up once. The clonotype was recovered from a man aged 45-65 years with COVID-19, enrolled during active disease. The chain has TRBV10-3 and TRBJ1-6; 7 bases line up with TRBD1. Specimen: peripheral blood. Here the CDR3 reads CAISDGGTVYNSPLHF. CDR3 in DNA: TGTGCCATCAGTGATGGGGGGACAGTTTATAATTCACCCCTCCACTTT.